Listed below are T cell receptor beta chains from one sample, sequenced in a study of cytomegalovirus exposure and HLA in healthy donors. Some clones are missing from TCRdb's copy, which holds only in-frame ones; the method was immunoSEQ multiplex PCR. The top ten hold about 1.9% of the sample, which has roughly 180,000 clones, about 80% seen once. The material sequenced was PBMCs. The receptors originated from a woman aged 18-29 years in good health and CMV-seropositive. CDR3s include the opening cysteine and the closing phenylalanine or tryptophan. D genes are given only for firm matches. The size field is filled for only some rows; it gives once, few, many or a size class.

size: -; D: -; J: TRBJ1-1; V: TRBV5-4; DNA: TGTGCCAGCAGCTTGGAGCGAGATGAGCGGGATTTCTTT; CDR3: CASSLERDERDFF
size: once; D: -; J: TRBJ1-6; V: TRBV30; DNA: TGTGCCTGGAGTGGGGAGAATTCACCCCTCCACTTT; CDR3: CAWSGENSPLHF
size: few; D: -; J: TRBJ1-1; V: TRBV4-1; DNA: TGCGCCAGCAGCCAACCCACCCGGGGCACTGAAGCTTTCTTT; CDR3: CASSQPTRGTEAFF
size: -; D: TRBD2; J: TRBJ2-4; V: TRBV28; DNA: TGTGCCAGCATTCGGGGGGGGAGTGACTTTCAGTACTTC; CDR3: CASIRGGSDFQYF
size: -; D: -; J: TRBJ2-3; V: TRBV6-1; DNA: TGTGCCAGCAGTGAAGCCGGAGGGGTCACAGATACGCAGTATTTT; CDR3: CASSEAGGVTDTQYF
size: -; D: -; J: TRBJ1-1; V: TRBV5-1; DNA: TGCGCCAGCTCCCGCGGAGGGATGAACACTGAAGCTTTCTTT; CDR3: CASSRGGMNTEAFF
size: -; D: -; J: TRBJ2-3; V: TRBV25-1; DNA: TGTGCCAGCAGTGATCCCCTTCAGGGAACGCAGTATTTT; CDR3: CASSDPLQGTQYF
size: -; D: TRBD1; J: TRBJ2-3; V: TRBV7-2; DNA: TGTGCCAGCAGCTTGGGGACAGGGCACACAGATACGCAGTATTTT; CDR3: CASSLGTGHTDTQYF
size: -; D: -; J: TRBJ1-6; V: TRBV4-2; DNA: TGTGCCAGCAGCCAGGATGACAGTTTGTATTCACCCCTCCACTTT; CDR3: CASSQDDSLYSPLHF
size: -; D: TRBD1; J: TRBJ1-6; V: TRBV5-1; DNA: TGCGCCAGCAGCTTGGACAGGGGGCGCGGTTATTCACCCCTCCACTTT; CDR3: CASSLDRGRGYSPLHF
size: -; D: -; J: TRBJ2-5; V: TRBV14; DNA: TGTGCCAGCAGCGCGGGGGAGACCCAGTACTTC; CDR3: CASSAGETQYF
size: -; D: -; J: TRBJ2-3; V: TRBV5-4; DNA: TGTGCCAGCAGCTTAGGAGGGGCTAGCACAGATACGCAGTATTTT; CDR3: CASSLGGASTDTQYF
size: once; D: -; J: TRBJ2-5; V: TRBV6-5; DNA: TGTGCCACTTCGAGGGTACAAGAGACCCAGTACTTC; CDR3: CATSRVQETQYF
size: -; D: TRBD1; J: TRBJ2-7; V: TRBV7-9; DNA: TGTGCCAGCAGCTCCGGGACAGGCTACGAGCAGTACTTC; CDR3: CASSSGTGYEQYF
size: -; D: TRBD1; J: TRBJ1-5; V: TRBV30; DNA: TGTGCCTGGAGTGGGGGACAGGCGGGTCAGCCCCAGCATTTT; CDR3: CAWSGGQAGQPQHF
size: once; D: -; J: TRBJ1-2; V: TRBV7-7; DNA: TGTGCCAGCAGCTCGGACAGTCACTATGGCTACACCTTC; CDR3: CASSSDSHYGYTF
size: -; D: TRBD1; J: TRBJ1-1; V: TRBV19; DNA: TGTGCCAGTAGAGACAGGGGTGTAGGCACTGAAGCTTTCTTT; CDR3: CASRDRGVGTEAFF
size: -; D: -; J: TRBJ1-3; V: TRBV30; DNA: TGTGCCTGGAGTACAGGCAATTATGGAAACACCATATATTTT; CDR3: CAWSTGNYGNTIYF
size: -; D: -; J: TRBJ1-2; V: TRBV7-9; DNA: TGTGCCAGCAGCCCCGAGCTGATCTATGGCTACACCTTC; CDR3: CASSPELIYGYTF
size: -; D: -; J: TRBJ1-2; V: TRBV19; DNA: TGTGCCAGTAGATCCCAGGGTTCTAACGTCGGCTATGGCTACACCTTC; CDR3: CASRSQGSNVGYGYTF
size: -; D: -; J: TRBJ2-2; V: TRBV30; DNA: TGTGCCTGGAGTTCGCTAGTTTCGAACACCGGGGAGCTGTTTTTT; CDR3: CAWSSLVSNTGELFF
size: -; D: -; J: TRBJ2-7; V: TRBV5-5; DNA: TGTGCCAGCAGCCGGGACTCTTCCCGCCCCTACGAGCAGTACTTC; CDR3: CASSRDSSRPYEQYF
size: -; D: TRBD1; J: TRBJ2-7; V: TRBV5-5; DNA: TGTGCCAGCAGCCCCCAGGGGGCAGCTCACGAGCAGTACTTC; CDR3: CASSPQGAAHEQYF
size: -; D: -; J: TRBJ1-5; V: TRBV9; DNA: TGTGCCAGCAGCCCAGGGGATGTTTTCAATCAGCCCCAGCATTTT; CDR3: CASSPGDVFNQPQHF
size: -; D: TRBD1; J: TRBJ2-1; V: TRBV6-1; DNA: TGTGCCAGCAGTGGACAGGGGGGCTACAATGAGCAGTTCTTC; CDR3: CASSGQGGYNEQFF
size: -; D: TRBD1; J: TRBJ2-3; V: TRBV5-6; DNA: TGTGCCAGCAGTCCCGGGACAGGGGGCACAGATACGCAGTATTTT; CDR3: CASSPGTGGTDTQYF
size: -; D: TRBD1; J: TRBJ2-1; V: TRBV12-5; DNA: TGTGCTAGTGGTAAAGAGAAGGGGGCCTCCTACAATGAGCAGTTCTTC; CDR3: CASGKEKGASYNEQFF
size: -; D: TRBD1; J: TRBJ2-7; V: TRBV19; DNA: TGTGCCAGTAGTATACAAGGGACAGTTTATGCCTACGAGCAGTACTTC; CDR3: CASSIQGTVYAYEQYF
size: -; D: -; J: TRBJ1-2; V: TRBV7-2; DNA: TGTGCCAGCAGCTTTGACAAAAACTATGGCTACACCTTC; CDR3: CASSFDKNYGYTF
size: -; D: -; J: TRBJ1-2; V: TRBV4-3; DNA: TGCGCCAGCAGCCAAACCACCGGAGGTTATGGCTACACCTTC; CDR3: CASSQTTGGYGYTF
size: -; D: -; J: TRBJ1-5; V: TRBV5-5; DNA: TGTGCCAGCAGCTTGGGGGGACAAACAAATCAGCCCCAGCATTTT; CDR3: CASSLGGQTNQPQHF
size: -; D: TRBD2; J: TRBJ2-1; V: TRBV11-2; DNA: TGTGCCAGCAGCTTCTCTAGCGGGGGAGGGTATGAGCAGTTCTTC; CDR3: CASSFSSGGGYEQFF
size: -; D: TRBD1; J: TRBJ2-3; V: TRBV2; DNA: TGTGCCAGCAGGGACAGGGTGAGGGCGGATACGCAGTATTTT; CDR3: CASRDRVRADTQYF
size: once; D: -; J: TRBJ1-2; V: TRBV5-1; DNA: TGCGCCAGCAGCTTGGCCCTCGGGGTAAGCTATGTCTACACCTTC; CDR3: CASSLALGVSYVYTF
size: -; D: -; J: TRBJ1-1; V: TRBV7-6; DNA: TGTGCCAGCAGGCCCGAGATGAGCCCTGAAGCTTTCTTT; CDR3: CASRPEMSPEAFF
size: -; D: TRBD1; J: TRBJ1-1; V: TRBV19; DNA: TGTGCCAGTGGAAGGGGGCCCCAGGGGGCGGTTAACACTGAAGCTTTCTTT; CDR3: CASGRGPQGAVNTEAFF
size: few; D: -; J: TRBJ1-1; V: TRBV9; DNA: TGTGCCAGCAGCGTAAGTGGGGGGTCTGCTGAAGCTTTCTTT; CDR3: CASSVSGGSAEAFF
size: -; D: TRBD1; J: TRBJ2-6; V: TRBV28; DNA: TGTGCCAGCAGTTCCCGGGACAGGGGGCGTGGAACTGGGGCCAACGTCCTGACTTTC; CDR3: CASSSRDRGRGTGANVLTF
size: -; D: -; J: TRBJ2-7; V: TRBV7-9; DNA: TGTGCCAGCAGCTTAAAGCAGGGAAGGTATTACGAGCAGTACTTC; CDR3: CASSLKQGRYYEQYF
size: -; D: TRBD1; J: TRBJ1-1; V: TRBV19; DNA: TGTGCCAGTAGCCGGGACAGGGGGACTGAAGCTTTCTTT; CDR3: CASSRDRGTEAFF
size: once; D: TRBD2; J: TRBJ2-5; V: TRBV4-2; DNA: TGTGCCAGCAGCCAAGATGAGGTAGCGGGGGGGCAAGAGACCCAGTACTTC; CDR3: CASSQDEVAGGQETQYF